These 27 T cell receptor beta chains share one sample of origin, sequenced in a study of blood T cells in healthy people across ages. Using a J-beta primer mix together with a sample-barcoded 5' primer, a second PCR was run for about 6 to 11 cycles. TCRdb called the 5' RACE reads again in MiXCR, with one record for every CDR3 protein. The sample contains fewer than 1.5 million distinct CDR3 sequences, roughly 40% of which appear only once. The sequencing input was blood. Receptors originate from a woman in her late teens or twenties in good health.

The chain is built from TRBV6-1 and TRBJ2-5; D is perhaps TRBD1 (6 bases). The J call could be wrong; TRBJ2-7 is a better fit for the DNA end. The germline V gene has CDR1 MNHNS and CDR2 SASEGT. The CDR3 contains 14 residues. CDR3 nucleotides: TGTGCCAGCAGGAAGACAGGTCAACCATACGAGCAGTACTTC. This gives the protein CASRKTGQPYEQYF.

The chain employs TRBV20-1 and TRBJ2-3; perhaps TRBD2 as D (5 bases). The CDR3 runs to 14 residues. Between the trimmed V and J ends, which lost 3 bases and 0 bases, there was a span of 10 bases. The germline V gene has CDR1 DFQATT and CDR2 SNEGSKA (reference sequence). The chain's CDR3 is CSASGPSSTDTQYF. CDR3 DNA: TGCAGTGCTAGCGGGCCTAGCAGCACAGATACGCAGTATTTT.

This clonotype was counted between two and nine times. The rearrangement links TRBV28 to TRBJ1-1; possible D gene TRBD1, 6 bases. Germline V gives CDR1 MDHEN, CDR2 SYDVKM. This CDR3 is 14 amino acids long. V shed 5 bases and J shed 4 bases, with 14 bases lying between them. CDR3 sequence: CASSPLQGSTEAFF. The CDR3 DNA is TGTGCCAGCAGTCCCTTGCAGGGGAGCACTGAAGCTTTCTTT.

A remark on this clonotype: Sequence at one end of the junction differs from germline and may be a read error. The J gene is TRBJ2-3, the V gene TRBV7-2; 10 bases match TRBD2. The CDR3 runs 16 residues. Germline V gene lookup returns CDR1 SGHTA and CDR2 FQGNSA. CDR3: CASSPLAGLSTDTRYF. CDR3 in DNA: TGTGCCAGCAGCCCACTAGCGGGACTTAGCACAGATACGCGGTATTTT.

This clonotype has only one observation. The V and J genes are TRBV18 and TRBJ1-5; 7 bases are a match to TRBD1. Germline CDR1 is KGHSH and CDR2 is LQKENI. This CDR3 has 17 amino acids. J gave up 2 bases and V 5 bases, and 12 bases lay outside the gene matches. CDR3 loop: CASSTQGQMTGNQPQHF. The CDR3 bases are TGTGCCAGCTCAACCCAGGGACAGATGACAGGCAATCAGCCCCAGCATTTT.

The rearrangement links TRBV20-1 to TRBJ2-1; D is ambiguous. V was clipped by 8 bases and J by 0 bases, with 14 bases between them. The CDR3 runs to 14 residues. Per germline, CDR1 DFQATT and CDR2 SNEGSKA (reference sequence). The CDR3 is CSTIDRSSYNEQFF. CDR3 DNA sequence: TGCAGTACTATAGACCGGAGCTCCTACAATGAGCAGTTCTTC.

In this sample, this clonotype turned up once. The rearrangement joins TRBV7-9 to TRBJ1-2; D is ambiguous. The germline V gene has CDR1 SEHNR and CDR2 FQNEAQ (reference sequence). Trimming cost V 0 bases and J 8 bases, with 16 bases left between them. The CDR3 is made up of 15 amino acids. For the CDR3, the DNA is TGTGCCAGCAGCTTAGCAATAGGTCAGGCAGGCGGCTACACCTTC. Translation gives CASSLAIGQAGGYTF.

This clonotype was counted only a few times. CDR3 nucleotide sequence: TGCAGTGCTACACCCGGGACAGGGAACTATGGCTACACCTTC. It yields the protein CSATPGTGNYGYTF. This chain joins TRBV20-1 and TRBJ1-2; 9 bases line up with TRBD1. Trimming took 4 bases from V and 2 from J; bases not matched to a gene: 5. This CDR3 is 14 amino acids long. CDR1 and CDR2 from the germline V gene are DFQATT and SNEGSKA (reference sequence).

This sequence joins TRBV5-1 and TRBJ2-5; D is possibly TRBD1 (6 bases). The CDR3 is 15 residues long. Germline loops: CDR1 SGHRS, CDR2 YFSETQ. V was clipped by 2 bases and J by 13 bases, with 24 bases between them. Here the CDR3 reads CASSLPRDTLYERYF. CDR3 DNA sequence: TGCGCCAGCAGCTTACCCCGGGACACACTATACGAGCGGTACTTC.

This clonotype was found a few times. The chain combines TRBV12-3 or TRBV12-4 with TRBJ2-7, with TRBD1 matching 7 bases. The CDR3 sequence is 15 residues long. The V and J ends lost 5 bases and 2 bases, in that order; junction bases with no gene match: 9. The CDR3: CASSAMGQGAYEQYF. DNA of the CDR3: TGTGCCAGCAGTGCCATGGGTCAGGGGGCCTACGAGCAGTACTTC.

CDR3 sequence (DNA): TGTGCCACCAGCAGAGGCCGAACGTCTCCTAGAGAGACCCAGTACTTC. Encoded protein: CATSRGRTSPRETQYF. The chain uses TRBV15 and TRBJ2-5; no clear D gene. This CDR3 contains 16 residues. Trimming left V 1 base short and J 4 bases short, with 16 bases between. Looked up from germline, CDR1 is LNHNV and CDR2 is YYDKDF (reference sequence).

In this sample, this clonotype turned up many times. The rearrangement uses TRBV29-1 and TRBJ2-3; tentative D call: TRBD2 (6 bases). The CDR3 has 12 residues. Trimming shortened V by 6 bases and J by 4 bases, and 11 bases separated the two germline ends. Germline-derived CDR1 and CDR2 are SQVTM and ANQGSEA. CDR3 nucleotides: TGCAGCGTCAGACTAGGAGCAGATACGCAGTATTTT. It encodes CSVRLGADTQYF.

This clonotype was counted between two and nine times. The chain is built from TRBV11-2 and TRBJ2-5; 10 positions match TRBD2. V trimming: 6 bases; J trimming: 5 bases; junction bases outside the gene matches: 9. The germline CDR1 and CDR2 sequences are SGHAT and FQNNGV. CDR3 size: 15 residues. For the CDR3, the DNA is TGTGCCAGCAGATCCTCCCAGGGACTAGCGGAGACCCAGTACTTC. Amino acids: CASRSSQGLAETQYF.

The chain uses TRBV29-1 and TRBJ2-5, with 8 bases identical to TRBD1. The V segment lost 1 base and the J segment 1 base; nucleotides outside the gene matches: 2. The V gene's germline CDR1 is SQVTM and CDR2 ANQGSEA. This CDR3 spans 14 amino acids. The CDR3: CSVEGGTGQETQYF. CDR3 nucleotides: TGCAGCGTTGAAGGGGGGACAGGCCAAGAGACCCAGTACTTC.

This clonotype was counted a few times. The chain carries TRBV10-3 and TRBJ2-7, with D tentatively TRBD1 (5 bases). The ends were cut back, 6 bases at V and 3 bases at J, with 9 bases in the middle. Germline CDR1 reads ENHRY; CDR2 reads SYGVKD. This CDR3 contains 12 residues. Here the CDR3 reads CAISRVNYEQYF. The DNA for the CDR3 is TGTGCCATCAGCAGGGTCAACTACGAGCAGTACTTC.

V and J are TRBV6-1 and TRBJ2-5, with TRBD1 identical over 7 bases. Germline assignment: CDR1 MNHNS and CDR2 SASEGT. This CDR3 is built from 15 residues. The ends lost 6 bases at V and 2 bases at J; junction bases unmatched: 9. The CDR3 DNA sequence: TGTGCCAGCAGAGCTGGACAGGCACGTCAAGAGACCCAGTACTTC. This codes for CASRAGQARQETQYF.

This clonotype was seen a few times. This sequence joins TRBV4-1 and TRBJ2-3; 7 bases line up with TRBD2. Trimming at V came to 2 bases and at J to 4 bases, leaving 6 bases not matched to a gene. CDR1 and CDR2 from the germline V gene are MGHRA and YSYEKL. The CDR3 has 15 residues. CDR3 DNA sequence: TGCGCCAGCAGCCAACAATCGGGGAGGGCAGATACGCAGTATTTT. As protein: CASSQQSGRADTQYF.

The gene calls are TRBV5-1 and TRBJ1-2; the D is unclear. CDR3 length: 12 residues. Germline lookup yields CDR1 SGHRS and CDR2 YFSETQ. V lost 3 bases, J lost 6 bases, and 9 bases lay in between. For the CDR3, the DNA is TGCGCCAGCAGCTGGGGAGAGGATGGCTACACCTTC. Its protein product is CASSWGEDGYTF.

The chain has TRBV6-5 and TRBJ2-1; TRBD2 matches 8 bases. The J call is doubtful: the DNA matches TRBJ2-7 better. Per germline, CDR1 MNHEY and CDR2 SVGAGI. The CDR3 covers 15 residues. The CDR3 DNA reads TGTGCCAGCAGTTACAGCGGGAGCCCCTACAATGAGCAGTACTTC. Protein: CASSYSGSPYNEQYF.

This clonotype came up a few times. The chain carries TRBV6-1 and TRBJ1-6, with 7 bases matching TRBD1. The germline gives CDR1 MNHNS, CDR2 SASEGT. The length of the CDR3 is 18 residues. Trimming took 6 bases from V and 1 from J; bases not matched to a gene: 12. The CDR3 DNA is TGTGCCAGCAGCCCCAGGCAGGGGGTGAAATCCTATAATTCACCCCTCCACTTT. Encoded protein: CASSPRQGVKSYNSPLHF.

This clonotype was recorded at least ten times. The chain employs TRBV25-1 and TRBJ1-2; D is possibly TRBD1 (5 bases). Trimming took off 6 bases at V and 0 bases at J, with 14 bases between the two ends. CDR1 is MGHDK, CDR2 SYGVNS, per germline. This CDR3 has 15 amino acids. The CDR3 nucleotides read TGTGCCAGCAGCCCAGGGTTTGCAGCTAACTATGGCTACACCTTC. Translating it yields CASSPGFAANYGYTF.

The chain links TRBV25-1 to TRBJ2-1, with TRBD1 matching 9 bases. With 4 bases clipped from V and 5 bases from J, the junction kept 9 bases outside the gene matches. Germline assignment: CDR1 MGHDK and CDR2 SYGVNS. This CDR3 spans 16 amino acids. The CDR3 spells CASSVRGQGFHNEQFF. CDR3 in DNA: TGTGCCAGCAGTGTGCGGGGACAGGGTTTCCACAATGAGCAGTTCTTC.

This clonotype has more than one count but fewer than ten. The rearrangement joins TRBV20-1 to TRBJ2-7, with D possibly being TRBD2 (5 bases). The germline gives CDR1 DFQATT, CDR2 SNEGSKA (reference sequence). The CDR3 is 13 residues long. V was trimmed by 3 bases and J by 2 bases, leaving 11 bases between them. The CDR3 sequence: CSASPAGTYEQYF. The DNA for the CDR3 is TGCAGTGCTAGTCCGGCGGGTACCTACGAGCAGTACTTC.

This chain joins TRBV28 and TRBJ2-7; no clear D. V was clipped by 1 base and J by 0 bases, with 16 bases between them. The CDR3 is 17 amino acids. Germline loops: CDR1 MDHEN, CDR2 SYDVKM. This chain's CDR3 is CASSLSYALTSSYEQYF. The CDR3 DNA follows: TGTGCCAGCAGTTTATCTTATGCCCTCACAAGCTCCTACGAGCAGTACTTC.

Of note for this clonotype: The junction does not match germline at one end; this may be a read error. V usage is TRBV29-1 and J usage is TRBJ1-2, with D tentatively TRBD1 (5 bases). The germline V gene has CDR1 SQVTM and CDR2 ANQGSEA. This CDR3 has 13 amino acids. CDR3 coding DNA: TGCAGCGTCGAAGTGGGGGGGACGACTGGCTACACCTTC. Residues: CSVEVGGTTGYTF.

The V call is TRBV20-1, the J call TRBJ1-2; possibly TRBD1 for D (6 bases). Germline CDR1 DFQATT, CDR2 SNEGSKA (reference sequence). There are 12 residues in the CDR3. Between the trimmed V and J ends, which lost 5 bases and 3 bases, there was a span of 10 bases. CDR3 nucleotides: TGCAGTGCTCCCGACAGGCACTATGGCTACACCTTC. Translating gives CSAPDRHYGYTF.

This clonotype has a handful of counts. The chain uses TRBV5-1 and TRBJ1-1, with D possibly being TRBD1 (5 bases). CDR1 is SGHRS, CDR2 YFSETQ, per germline. Trimming cost V 2 bases and J 7 bases, with 15 bases left between them. This CDR3 has 14 amino acids. CDR3 sequence (DNA): TGCGCCAGCAGCTTTGACAGTATAAGCGGTGAAGCTTTCTTT. It translates to CASSFDSISGEAFF. The variable domain in full, with the rest retrieved from reference TRBV5-1 and TRBJ1-1, is KAGVTQTPRYLIKTRGQQVTLSCSPISGHRSVSWYQQTPGQGLQFLFEYFSETQRNKGNFPGRFSGRQFSNSRSEMNVSTLELGDSALYLCASSFDSISGEAFFGQGTRLTVV.